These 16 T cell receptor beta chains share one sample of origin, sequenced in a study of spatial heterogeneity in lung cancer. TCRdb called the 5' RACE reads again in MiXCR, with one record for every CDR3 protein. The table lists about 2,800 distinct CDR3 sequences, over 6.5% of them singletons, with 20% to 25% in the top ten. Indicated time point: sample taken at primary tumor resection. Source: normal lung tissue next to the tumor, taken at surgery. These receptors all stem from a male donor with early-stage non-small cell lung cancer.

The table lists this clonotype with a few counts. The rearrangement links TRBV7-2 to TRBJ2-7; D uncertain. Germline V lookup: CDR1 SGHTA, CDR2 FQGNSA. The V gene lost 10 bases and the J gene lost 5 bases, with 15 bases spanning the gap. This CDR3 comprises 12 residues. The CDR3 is CAMPRRWDEQYF. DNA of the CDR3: TGTGCCATGCCTAGGAGATGGGACGAGCAGTACTTC.

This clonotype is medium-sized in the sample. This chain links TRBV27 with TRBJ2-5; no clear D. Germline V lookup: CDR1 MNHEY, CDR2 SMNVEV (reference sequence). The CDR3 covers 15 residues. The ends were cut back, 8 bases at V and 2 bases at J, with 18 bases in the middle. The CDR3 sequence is CASALFRVSQETQYF. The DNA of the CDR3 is TGTGCCAGCGCCCTGTTCCGAGTGTCTCAAGAGACCCAGTACTTC.

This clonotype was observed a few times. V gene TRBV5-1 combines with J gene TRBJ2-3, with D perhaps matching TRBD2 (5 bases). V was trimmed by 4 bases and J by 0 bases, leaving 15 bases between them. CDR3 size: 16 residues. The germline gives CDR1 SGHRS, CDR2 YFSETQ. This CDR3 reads CASSPFGERSTDTQYF. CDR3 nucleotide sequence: TGCGCCAGCAGCCCATTTGGGGAGCGAAGCACAGATACGCAGTATTTT.

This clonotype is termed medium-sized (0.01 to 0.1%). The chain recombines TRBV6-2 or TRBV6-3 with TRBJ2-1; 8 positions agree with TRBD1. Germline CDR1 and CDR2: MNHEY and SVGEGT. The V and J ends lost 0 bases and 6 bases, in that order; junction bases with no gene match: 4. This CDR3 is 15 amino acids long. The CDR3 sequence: CASSYSLDRGNEQFF. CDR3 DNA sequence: TGTGCCAGCAGTTACTCCCTCGACAGGGGCAATGAGCAGTTCTTC.

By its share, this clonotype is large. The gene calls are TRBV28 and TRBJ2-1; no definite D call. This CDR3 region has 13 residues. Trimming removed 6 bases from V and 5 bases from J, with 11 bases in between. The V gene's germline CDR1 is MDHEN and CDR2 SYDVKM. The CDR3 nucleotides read TGTGCCAGCAGGGTCCGGCCCCACAATGAGCAGTTCTTC. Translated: CASRVRPHNEQFF.

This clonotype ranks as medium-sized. Written as DNA, the CDR3 is TGTGCCAGCAGTGAAAGGACCGGGAGGGGGAACACTGAAGCTTTCTTT. It encodes CASSERTGRGNTEAFF. The chain is built from TRBV2 and TRBJ1-1; possible D gene TRBD1, 5 bases. This CDR3 is 16 amino acids long. The V gene lost 2 bases and the J gene lost 1 base, with 14 bases spanning the gap. Per germline, CDR1 SNHLY and CDR2 FYNNEI.

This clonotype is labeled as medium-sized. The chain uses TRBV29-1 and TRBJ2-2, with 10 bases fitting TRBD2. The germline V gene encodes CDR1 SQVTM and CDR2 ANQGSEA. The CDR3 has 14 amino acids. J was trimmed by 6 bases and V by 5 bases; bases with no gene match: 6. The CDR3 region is CSVSGTSVAGELFF. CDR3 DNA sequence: TGCAGCGTTAGCGGGACTAGCGTCGCCGGGGAGCTGTTTTTT.

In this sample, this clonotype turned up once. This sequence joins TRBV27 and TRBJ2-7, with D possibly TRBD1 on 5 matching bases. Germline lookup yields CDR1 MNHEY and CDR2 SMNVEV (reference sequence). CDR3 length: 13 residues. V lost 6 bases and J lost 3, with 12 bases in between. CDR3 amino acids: CASRGLGDYEQYF. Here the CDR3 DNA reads TGTGCCAGCAGGGGGTTAGGGGACTACGAGCAGTACTTC.

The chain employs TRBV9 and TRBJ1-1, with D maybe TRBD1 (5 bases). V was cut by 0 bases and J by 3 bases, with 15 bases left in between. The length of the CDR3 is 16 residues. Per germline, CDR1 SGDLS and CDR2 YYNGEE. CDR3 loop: CASSVGRGFKDTEAFF. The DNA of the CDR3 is TGTGCCAGCAGCGTAGGAAGGGGTTTTAAGGACACTGAAGCTTTCTTT.

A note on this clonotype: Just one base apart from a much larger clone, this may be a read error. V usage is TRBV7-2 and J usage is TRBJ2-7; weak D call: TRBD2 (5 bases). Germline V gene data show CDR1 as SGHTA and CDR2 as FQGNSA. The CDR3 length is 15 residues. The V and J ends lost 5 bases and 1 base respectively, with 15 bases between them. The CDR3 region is CASSPRKGESYEQYF. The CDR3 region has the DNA TGTGCCAGCAGCCCCCGGAAGGGAGAATCCTACGAGCAGTACTTC.

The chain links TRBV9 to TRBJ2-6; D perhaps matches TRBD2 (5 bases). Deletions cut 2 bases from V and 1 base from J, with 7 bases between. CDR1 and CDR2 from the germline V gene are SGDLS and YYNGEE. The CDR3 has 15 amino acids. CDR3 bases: TGTGCCAGCAGCGTGAGGGATTCTGGGGCCAACGTCCTGACTTTC. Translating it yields CASSVRDSGANVLTF.

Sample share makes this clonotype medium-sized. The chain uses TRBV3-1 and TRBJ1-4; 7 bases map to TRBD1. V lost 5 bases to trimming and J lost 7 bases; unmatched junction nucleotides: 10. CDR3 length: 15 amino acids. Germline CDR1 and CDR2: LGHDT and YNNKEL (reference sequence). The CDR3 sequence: CASSDKGGIGEKLFF. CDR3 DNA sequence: TGTGCCAGCAGCGACAAAGGGGGCATTGGTGAAAAACTGTTTTTT. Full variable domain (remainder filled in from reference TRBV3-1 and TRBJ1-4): DTAVSQTPKYLVTQMGNDKSIKCEQNLGHDTMYWYKQDSKKFLKIMFSYNNKELIINETVPNRFSPKSPDKAHLNLHINSLELGDSAVYFCASSDKGGIGEKLFFGSGTQLSVL.

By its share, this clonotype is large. The CDR3: CASRARTGVDIQYF. CDR3 coding DNA: TGTGCCAGCAGAGCCCGGACAGGGGTGGACATTCAGTACTTC. V usage is TRBV27 and J usage is TRBJ2-4; 9 nucleotides align to TRBD1. Per germline, CDR1 MNHEY and CDR2 SMNVEV (reference sequence). This CDR3 has 14 residues. Trimming removed 6 bases from V and 8 bases from J; junction bases left unmatched: 8.

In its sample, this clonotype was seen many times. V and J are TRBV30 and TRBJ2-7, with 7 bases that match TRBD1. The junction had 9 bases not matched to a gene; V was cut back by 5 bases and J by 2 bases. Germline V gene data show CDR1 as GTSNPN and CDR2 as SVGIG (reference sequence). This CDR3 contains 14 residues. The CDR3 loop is CAWDRQGAAYEQYF. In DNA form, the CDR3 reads TGTGCCTGGGACCGACAGGGTGCGGCCTACGAGCAGTACTTC.

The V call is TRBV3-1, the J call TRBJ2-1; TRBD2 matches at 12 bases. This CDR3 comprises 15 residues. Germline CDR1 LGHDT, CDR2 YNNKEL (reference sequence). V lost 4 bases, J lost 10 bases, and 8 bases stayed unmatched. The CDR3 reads CASSPLAGGLGEQFF. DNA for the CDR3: TGTGCCAGCAGCCCTCTAGCGGGGGGGCTAGGGGAGCAGTTCTTC.

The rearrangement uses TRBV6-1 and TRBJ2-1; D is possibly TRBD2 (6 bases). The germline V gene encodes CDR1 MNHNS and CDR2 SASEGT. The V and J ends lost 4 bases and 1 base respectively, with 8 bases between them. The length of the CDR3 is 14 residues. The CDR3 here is CASSAGGSYNEQFF. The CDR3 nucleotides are TGTGCCAGCAGTGCCGGGGGATCCTACAATGAGCAGTTCTTC.